A single sample is the source of the 25 T cell receptor beta chains below, sequenced in a study of cytomegalovirus exposure and HLA in healthy donors. PCR was performed using 60 Vbeta and 13 Jbeta primers. Libraries were prepared by immunoSEQ multiplex PCR; TCRdb keeps only in-frame clonotypes and omits some of them. This table holds some 130,000 clones, approximately 80% found once. Sequencing input: PBMCs. These receptors originate from a male donor in good health and CMV-seronegative.

This chain links TRBV7-9 with TRBJ2-3, with 8 bases aligning to TRBD1. CDR1 is SEHNR and CDR2 is FQNEAQ in the germline V gene (reference sequence). The CDR3 totals 11 residues. V gave up 7 bases and J gave up 10 bases; unmatched junction bases: 4. CDR3: CASTPDRAQYF. Written as DNA, the CDR3 is TGTGCCAGCACCCCGGACAGGGCGCAGTATTTT.

This clone was found once. The chain recombines TRBV6-1 with TRBJ2-7; D is unresolved. Germline CDR1 MNHNS, CDR2 SASEGT. V lost 3 bases and J lost 1, with 7 bases in between. CDR3 size: 13 residues. The CDR3 coding sequence is TGTGCCAGCAGTGAGAACAGTTCCTACGAGCAGTACTTC. Protein sequence: CASSENSSYEQYF.

The chain employs TRBV30 and TRBJ1-1, with D tentatively TRBD1 (5 bases). Germline lookup yields CDR1 GTSNPN and CDR2 SVGIG (reference sequence). V was trimmed by 3 bases and J by 1 base, leaving 12 bases between them. The CDR3 extends over 14 amino acids. The CDR3 spells CAWSAVGGNTEAFF. The CDR3 bases are TGTGCCTGGAGCGCCGTCGGGGGGAACACTGAAGCTTTCTTT.

The chain uses TRBV13 and TRBJ2-5; tentatively, D is TRBD1 (6 bases). The DNA end is a closer match to TRBJ2-7, so the J assignment may be wrong. Germline assignment: CDR1 PRHDT and CDR2 FYEKMQ (reference sequence). This CDR3 contains 14 residues. This CDR3 is CASSLWQGIHEQYF. The CDR3 DNA reads as TGTGCCAGCAGCTTATGGCAGGGGATCCACGAGCAGTACTTC.

J is TRBJ2-7 and V is TRBV5-4; D is possibly TRBD2 (5 bases). Germline CDR1 and CDR2: SGHNT and YYREEE (reference sequence). The CDR3 is made up of 16 amino acids. Trimming took off 0 bases at V and 0 bases at J, with 13 bases between the two ends. CDR3 residues: CASSLGRSGSSYEQYF. The CDR3 DNA follows: TGTGCCAGCAGCTTGGGCCGAAGCGGTAGCTCCTACGAGCAGTACTTC. The variable domain in full, with the rest retrieved from reference TRBV5-4 and TRBJ2-7, is ETGVTQSPTHLIKTRGQQVTLRCSSQSGHNTVSWYQQALGQGPQFIFQYYREEENGRGNFPPRFSGLQFPNYSSELNVNALELDDSALYLCASSLGRSGSSYEQYFGPGTRLTVT.

This sequence joins TRBV27 and TRBJ1-6, with 7 bases aligning to TRBD1. Germline-derived CDR1 and CDR2 are MNHEY and SMNVEV (reference sequence). Trimming took 5 bases from V and 8 from J; bases not matched to a gene: 15. The CDR3 runs to 17 residues. CDR3: CASSQASGPQGDSPLHF. The CDR3 DNA follows: TGTGCCAGCAGTCAAGCTTCGGGACCTCAGGGGGATTCACCCCTCCACTTT.

This chain connects TRBV6-5 to TRBJ2-7; D might be TRBD2 (7 bases). Between the trimmed V and J ends, which lost 6 bases and 2 bases, there was a span of 11 bases. Per germline, CDR1 MNHEY and CDR2 SVGAGI. There are 13 residues in the CDR3. The CDR3 sequence: CASSLGGPYEQYF. The CDR3 nucleotides read TGTGCCAGCAGCCTGGGGGGGCCCTACGAGCAGTACTTC.

V usage is TRBV7-8 and J usage is TRBJ2-3; 8 positions match TRBD1. This CDR3 has 16 residues. V was pared by 5 bases and J by 7 bases, with 14 bases of the junction left unmatched. Germline CDR1 reads SGHVS; CDR2 reads FQNEAQ. The CDR3 region is CASSQTGESGWNTQYF. In DNA, the CDR3 is TGTGCCAGCAGCCAGACAGGGGAGAGCGGTTGGAATACGCAGTATTTT.

The chain combines TRBV7-2 with TRBJ1-1, with 7 bases identical to TRBD1. The CDR3 contains 14 residues. V lost 5 bases, J lost 6 bases, and 9 bases stayed unmatched. The germline CDR1 and CDR2 sequences are SGHTA and FQGNSA. CDR3: CASSRQGRGSEAFF. CDR3 DNA sequence: TGTGCCAGCAGCCGACAGGGACGAGGCTCTGAAGCTTTCTTT.

A single count supports this clone. This rearrangement joins TRBV15 to TRBJ1-1; D gene ambiguous. Germline CDR1 and CDR2: LNHNV and YYDKDF (reference sequence). The CDR3 loop spans 13 amino acids. Trimming removed 2 bases at V and 0 bases at J, with 4 bases between. This CDR3 is CATSRLMNTEAFF. CDR3 DNA sequence: TGTGCCACCAGCAGACTAATGAACACTGAAGCTTTCTTT.

The V gene is TRBV7-2, the J gene TRBJ2-7, with 8 bases identical to TRBD2. Per germline, CDR1 SGHTA and CDR2 FQGNSA. Unmatched junction bases numbered 6, after V lost 5 bases and J lost 0 bases. The CDR3 consists of 15 residues. The chain's CDR3 is CASSTIAGSSYEQYF. For the CDR3, the DNA is TGTGCCAGCAGCACCATAGCGGGGAGCTCCTACGAGCAGTACTTC.

The table lists this clone with a count of one. J is TRBJ2-5 and V is TRBV19, with 13 bases aligning to TRBD2. The length of the CDR3 is 16 residues. Germline CDR1 and CDR2: LNHDA and SQIVND (reference sequence). With 4 bases clipped from V and 3 bases from J, the junction kept 5 bases outside the gene matches. The DNA of the CDR3 is TGTGCCAGTAGTACCTTACTAGCGGGGGGGAAAGAGACCCAGTACTTC. It yields the protein CASSTLLAGGKETQYF. Together with reference TRBV19 and TRBJ2-5, the CDR3 gives the full variable domain: DGGITQSPKYLFRKEGQNVTLSCEQNLNHDAMYWYRQDPGQGLRLIYYSQIVNDFQKGDIAEGYSVSREKKESFPLTVTSAQKNPTAFYLCASSTLLAGGKETQYFGPGTRLLVL.

In the case of this clone: One end of the junction is discordant with germline, which a read error may explain. This chain connects TRBV10-3 to TRBJ2-6; 9 nucleotides align to TRBD1. The CDR3 has 15 amino acids. Germline CDR1 is ENHRY and CDR2 is SYGVKD. The chain's CDR3 is CAISGEDRGANGLTF. The CDR3 nucleotides read TGTGCCATCAGTGGGGAAGACAGGGGGGCCAACGGCCTGACTTTC.

This clone has a single count. The chain's CDR3 is CASSSGQGGSNIQYF. Here the CDR3 DNA reads TGTGCCAGCAGCTCGGGACAGGGTGGTTCTAACATTCAGTACTTC. The chain joins TRBV7-6 to TRBJ2-4; 9 bases line up with TRBD1. V lost 4 bases, J lost 7 bases, and 8 bases stayed unmatched. Germline CDR1 and CDR2: SGHVS and FNYEAQ. This CDR3 contains 15 residues.

This clone showed up just a few times. The same CDR3 arises from other DNA sequences in this sample as well. V usage is TRBV27 and J usage is TRBJ2-7; possible D gene TRBD1, 5 bases. In germline, CDR1 is MNHEY, CDR2 SMNVEV (reference sequence). V was clipped by 5 bases and J by 5 bases, with 7 bases between them. The CDR3 loop spans 11 amino acids. The CDR3, as DNA: TGTGCCAGCAGTAGGGGCCACGAGCAGTACTTC. It encodes CASSRGHEQYF.

CDR3 region: CASSPPLAGLETQYF. The CDR3 DNA follows: TGTGCCAGCTCACCACCTCTCGCGGGGTTGGAGACCCAGTACTTC. The rearrangement links TRBV18 to TRBJ2-5; tentatively, D is TRBD2 (6 bases). The germline V gene encodes CDR1 KGHSH and CDR2 LQKENI. V gave up 0 bases and J gave up 5 bases, with 13 bases separating them. The CDR3 contains 15 residues.

The V gene is TRBV2, the J gene TRBJ2-5, with a possible D match to TRBD1 (6 bases). Deletions cut 3 bases from V and 0 bases from J, with 8 bases between. The CDR3 is 14 residues long. In germline, CDR1 is SNHLY, CDR2 FYNNEI. CDR3 residues: CASSDGTHQETQYF. CDR3 nucleotides: TGTGCCAGCAGTGATGGGACACACCAAGAGACCCAGTACTTC.

This clone has a handful of counts. This chain uses TRBV30 with TRBJ1-5; 7 bases are shared with TRBD1. V lost 0 bases, J lost 7 bases, and 6 bases stayed unmatched. Germline CDR1 reads GTSNPN; CDR2 reads SVGIG (reference sequence). The CDR3 contains 14 residues. CDR3 amino acids: CAWSVRGREQPQHF. CDR3 coding DNA: TGTGCCTGGAGTGTTAGGGGGCGCGAACAGCCCCAGCATTTT.

The rearrangement uses TRBV9 and TRBJ2-7; 8 bases line up with TRBD1. J was trimmed by 4 bases and V by 2 bases; bases with no gene match: 8. CDR1 is SGDLS, CDR2 YYNGEE, per germline. The CDR3 covers 15 residues. This CDR3 is CASSVTGGWEYEQYF. The CDR3 nucleotides are TGTGCCAGCAGCGTCACAGGGGGTTGGGAATACGAGCAGTACTTC.

The rearrangement links TRBV5-4 to TRBJ2-5, with D tentatively TRBD2 (6 bases). Germline CDR1 reads SGHNT; CDR2 reads YYREEE (reference sequence). The length of the CDR3 is 18 residues. Trimming shortened V by 6 bases and J by 5 bases, and 29 bases separated the two germline ends. The DNA for the CDR3 is TGTGCCAGCACCCACCACCCACGGGAGCTCCGGTGGGGGGAGACCCAGTACTTC. It is translated as CASTHHPRELRWGETQYF.

This rearrangement joins TRBV2 to TRBJ1-3, with D possibly matching TRBD1 (5 bases). Germline assignment: CDR1 SNHLY and CDR2 FYNNEI. The CDR3 is 14 residues long. Between the trimmed V and J ends, which lost 7 bases and 3 bases, there was a span of 13 bases. The CDR3 DNA is TGTGCCAGCAAGTTAGGGGATAATGGAAACACCATATATTTT. It specifies CASKLGDNGNTIYF. The full variable domain, rest sourced from reference TRBV2 and TRBJ1-3, is EPEVTQTPSHQVTQMGQEVILRCVPISNHLYFYWYRQILGQKVEFLVSFYNNEISEKSEIFDDQFSVERPDGSNFTLKIRSTKLEDSAMYFCASKLGDNGNTIYFGEGSWLTVV.

This chain joins TRBV7-2 and TRBJ1-1; D remains unclear. V gave up 2 bases and J gave up 2 bases, with 15 bases separating them. Germline V gene data show CDR1 as SGHTA and CDR2 as FQGNSA. The CDR3 is 16 residues long. This chain's CDR3 is CASSLHGGVLNTEAFF. CDR3 nucleotide sequence: TGTGCCAGCAGCTTACATGGCGGCGTGCTTAACACTGAAGCTTTCTTT.

This clone was recorded only once. The chain couples TRBV5-1 to TRBJ1-1; D gene ambiguous. V lost 4 bases, J lost 4 bases, and 11 bases lay in between. The CDR3 loop spans 13 amino acids. In germline, CDR1 is SGHRS, CDR2 YFSETQ. The CDR3 region has the DNA TGCGCCAGCAGCAATCAAGGCGGCACTGAAGCTTTCTTT. Amino acid sequence: CASSNQGGTEAFF. The whole variable domain, filled in from reference TRBV5-1 and TRBJ1-1, reads KAGVTQTPRYLIKTRGQQVTLSCSPISGHRSVSWYQQTPGQGLQFLFEYFSETQRNKGNFPGRFSGRQFSNSRSEMNVSTLELGDSALYLCASSNQGGTEAFFGQGTRLTVV.

This rearrangement joins TRBV19 to TRBJ1-1; 10 bases are shared with TRBD1. V shed 5 bases and J 4 bases; nucleotides not matched to a gene: 4. Germline V gene lookup returns CDR1 LNHDA and CDR2 SQIVND (reference sequence). The CDR3 extends over 14 amino acids. The CDR3 DNA reads as TGTGCCAGTAGTGCGGACAGGGGGTTCACTGAAGCTTTCTTT. It translates to CASSADRGFTEAFF.

This clone was seen just once. The chain combines TRBV30 with TRBJ2-7; 8 bases match TRBD1. V gave up 2 bases and J gave up 7 bases; unmatched junction bases: 16. The germline CDR1 and CDR2 sequences are GTSNPN and SVGIG (reference sequence). This CDR3 spans 16 amino acids. The CDR3 sequence is CAWSIPPRQGTKEQYF. In nucleotides, the CDR3 is TGTGCCTGGAGTATCCCCCCGAGACAGGGGACGAAAGAGCAGTACTTC.